Given below is one T cell receptor (beta chain) in context. Antigen: not known. Construction of TCR beta libraries was performed using quantitative 5'-RACE with molecular barcodes. TCRdb used MiXCR to reprocess the 5' RACE reads, holding one entry per CDR3 protein. The repertoire holds approximately 190,000 distinct CDR3 sequences, with roughly 13% as singletons. The CDR3 totals 14 residues. Germline V gives CDR1 SGHRS, CDR2 YFSETQ. With 0 bases removed from V and 2 bases from J, the gap between germline ends came to 8 bases. The sample comes from a study of CD8 T cells in ankylosing spondylitis. Points from the study as a whole: Before this, some motif variants had been reported in reactive arthritis synovial fluid and blood. Significantly higher representation of disease-linked clones was reported for matched ankylosing spondylitis synovial fluid.

The specimen sequenced was blood, either unsorted or a sorted T cell fraction (not recorded which). The TCR comes from a female donor with ankylosing spondylitis or in good health (not recorded which). The genes are TRBV5-1 and TRBJ1-2; no definite D call. The CDR3 protein is CASSLEVGNYGYTF. As DNA, the CDR3 is TGCGCCAGCAGCTTGGAGGTGGGGAACTATGGCTACACCTTC.